The rows below give T cell receptor beta chains drawn from one sample of a study of regulatory T cells in long-lasting Graves disease. TCRdb recomputed calls from the multiplex PCR reads with MiXCR, one row per CDR3 protein. The sample lists around 450,000 distinct CDR3 sequences, 20% to 25% occurring once. The sequencing here drew on peripheral blood mononuclear cells (PBMCs), taken when the disease was refractory, from a patient treated with antithyroid drugs. These receptors all stem from a female donor with Graves disease. Both conserved end residues are part of each CDR3. Each record gives: J gene, V gene, D gene, clone size, CDR3 DNA, CDR3 protein. A D gene is named only where the DNA matches it firmly. Clone size is shown for a subset of rows, as once, few, many or a class of expanded clone.

j_call: TRBJ1-5
v_call: TRBV7-9
d_call: TRBD1
clone_size: many
cdr3_nt: TGTGCCAGCAGCACTGGGACAGGGGATCAGCCCCAGCATTTT
cdr3_aa: CASSTGTGDQPQHF

j_call: TRBJ2-5
v_call: TRBV10-3
d_call: TRBD2
clone_size: .
cdr3_nt: TGTGCCATCAGTGGACAGACTAGCGGGGGAATTCAAGAGACCCAGTACTTC
cdr3_aa: CAISGQTSGGIQETQYF

j_call: TRBJ2-7
v_call: TRBV24-1
d_call: .
clone_size: .
cdr3_nt: TGTGCCACCAGTGGTGATACCATTGAGCAGTACTTC
cdr3_aa: CATSGDTIEQYF

j_call: TRBJ2-7
v_call: TRBV7-2
d_call: TRBD2
clone_size: .
cdr3_nt: TGTGCCAGCAGCTTAGGGACTAGCGGGACCTACGCCTACGAGCAGTACTTC
cdr3_aa: CASSLGTSGTYAYEQYF

j_call: TRBJ1-2
v_call: TRBV5-1
d_call: .
clone_size: many
cdr3_nt: TGCGCCAGCAGCTGGGAAACCGGACAGAGAGTCTATGGCTACACCTTC
cdr3_aa: CASSWETGQRVYGYTF

j_call: TRBJ1-1
v_call: TRBV7-9
d_call: .
clone_size: few
cdr3_nt: TGTGCCAGCAGCTATCCCAAGGGGAACACTGAAGCTTTCTTT
cdr3_aa: CASSYPKGNTEAFF

j_call: TRBJ2-2
v_call: TRBV7-3
d_call: .
clone_size: many
cdr3_nt: TGTGCCAGCAGCTTAGCTAGTCAGGCCGGGGAGCTGTTTTTT
cdr3_aa: CASSLASQAGELFF

j_call: TRBJ2-7
v_call: TRBV29-1
d_call: .
clone_size: few
cdr3_nt: TGCAGCGTTGAAGAGGCCAGGGGGGGGCCCTACGAGCAGTACTTC
cdr3_aa: CSVEEARGGPYEQYF

j_call: TRBJ2-1
v_call: TRBV12-3/TRBV12-4
d_call: TRBD2
clone_size: .
cdr3_nt: TGTGCCAGCAGTCACCTCTCGTGGGCGGGGGGGGACAATGAGCAGTTCTTC
cdr3_aa: CASSHLSWAGGDNEQFF

j_call: TRBJ2-5
v_call: TRBV27
d_call: .
clone_size: many
cdr3_nt: TGTGCCAGCAGCTCGCGCAGGGGGGGAGCTGTGGGGGCCCAGTACTTC
cdr3_aa: CASSSRRGGAVGAQYF